Below, 6 T cell receptor beta chains from the same sample are listed, as sequenced in a study of beta chain features in type 1 diabetes. For these receptors, no antigen is known. Since all of the isolated RNA was reverse transcribed, expressed TCRB transcripts were what got sequenced. TCRdb's copy holds only in-frame clones and misses some; the assay was immunoSEQ multiplex PCR. In the table there are more than 95,000 clones, around 15% of which are singletons. Overall study results and limits: When Type 1 diabetes patients were examined, their TCRB CDR3s proved moderately but significantly shorter in all four CD4+ subsets.

The sample consisted of central memory CD4+ T cells from blood. The receptors shown here come from a man in his late teens or twenties with type 1 diabetes.

The chain employs TRBV5-1 and TRBJ1-1; 8 bases agree with TRBD1. Germline V gives CDR1 SGHRS, CDR2 YFSETQ. Germline trimming cut 3 bases from V and 1 base from J; bases unmatched to any gene: 5. The CDR3 has 15 residues. CDR3 protein: CASSSRTGSNTEAFF. Here the CDR3 DNA reads TGCGCCAGCAGCTCGAGGACAGGGTCGAACACTGAAGCTTTCTTT.

This clone was seen a few times. This CDR3 reads CASSRERASAYNEQFF. The CDR3, as DNA: TGCGCCAGCAGCCGGGAGAGGGCTAGCGCCTACAATGAGCAGTTCTTC. The J gene is TRBJ2-1, the V gene TRBV4-3, with TRBD2 as a possible D gene (6 bases). V was pared by 4 bases and J by 2 bases, with 15 bases between. Per the germline V gene, CDR1 is LGHNA and CDR2 is YSLEER. CDR3 length: 16 residues.

This clone was counted only a few times. This chain connects TRBV30 to TRBJ2-2; D is perhaps TRBD1 (6 bases). This CDR3 is built from 14 residues. The V gene's germline CDR1 is GTSNPN and CDR2 SVGIG (reference sequence). The V end lost 8 bases, the J end lost 0 bases, and 13 bases lay between the germline ends. The CDR3 region is CAAPHRANTGELFF. CDR3 DNA sequence: TGTGCCGCGCCGCACAGGGCGAACACCGGGGAGCTGTTTTTT.

The chain employs TRBV5-1 and TRBJ2-3; 7 positions agree with TRBD2. The CDR3 extends over 14 amino acids. The ends lost 4 bases at V and 4 bases at J; junction bases unmatched: 6. CDR1 and CDR2 from the germline V gene are SGHRS and YFSETQ. This CDR3 is CASSGRVVADTQYF. The CDR3 region has the DNA TGCGCCAGCAGCGGGAGGGTAGTTGCAGATACGCAGTATTTT.

This clone has more than one count but fewer than ten. This chain links TRBV18 with TRBJ2-6; TRBD2 matches 8 bases. This CDR3 is built from 17 residues. Germline V gives CDR1 KGHSH, CDR2 LQKENI. The V and J ends lost 2 bases and 1 base, in that order; junction bases with no gene match: 4. As DNA, the CDR3 is TGTGCCAGCTCACCATGGCGGGAGGCTTCTGGGGCCAACGTCCTGACTTTC. This sequence encodes CASSPWREASGANVLTF.

Only one count was recorded for this clone. The CDR3, as DNA: TGTGCCAGCAGTTCCTCCGGGACAGGGGATGGCTACACCTTC. Translated, it gives CASSSSGTGDGYTF. V and J are TRBV28 and TRBJ1-2, with TRBD1 matching over 10 bases. J was trimmed by 6 bases and V by 4 bases; bases with no gene match: 5. The germline gives CDR1 MDHEN, CDR2 SYDVKM. This CDR3 region has 14 residues.